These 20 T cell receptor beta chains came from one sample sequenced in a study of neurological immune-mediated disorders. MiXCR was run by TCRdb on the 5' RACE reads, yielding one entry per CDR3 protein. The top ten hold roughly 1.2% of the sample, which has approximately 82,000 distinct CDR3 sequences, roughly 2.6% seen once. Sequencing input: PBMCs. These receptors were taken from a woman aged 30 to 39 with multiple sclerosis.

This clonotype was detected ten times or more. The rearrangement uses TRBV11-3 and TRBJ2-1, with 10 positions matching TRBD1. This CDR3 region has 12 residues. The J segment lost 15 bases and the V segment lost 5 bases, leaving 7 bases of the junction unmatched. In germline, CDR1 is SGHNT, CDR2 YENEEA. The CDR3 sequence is CASSRDRGRGFF. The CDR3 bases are TGTGCCAGCAGCCGGGACAGGGGAAGGGGGTTCTTC. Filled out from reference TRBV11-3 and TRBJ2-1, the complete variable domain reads EAGVVQSPRYKIIEKKQPVAFWCNPISGHNTLYWYLQNLGQGPELLIRYENEEAVDDSQLPKDRFSAERLKGVDSTLKIQPAELGDSAVYLCASSRDRGRGFFGPGTRLTVL.

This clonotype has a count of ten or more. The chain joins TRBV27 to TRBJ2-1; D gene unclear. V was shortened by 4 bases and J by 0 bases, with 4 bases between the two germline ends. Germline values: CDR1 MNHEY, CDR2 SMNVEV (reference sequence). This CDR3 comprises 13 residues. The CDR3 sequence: CASSSLSYNEQFF. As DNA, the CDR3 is TGTGCCAGCAGTTCCCTCTCCTACAATGAGCAGTTCTTC.

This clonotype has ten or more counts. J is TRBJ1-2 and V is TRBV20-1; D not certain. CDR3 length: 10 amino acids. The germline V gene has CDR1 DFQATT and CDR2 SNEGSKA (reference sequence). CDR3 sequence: CRPSDYGYTF. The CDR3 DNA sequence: TGCAGACCATCGGATTATGGCTACACCTTC.

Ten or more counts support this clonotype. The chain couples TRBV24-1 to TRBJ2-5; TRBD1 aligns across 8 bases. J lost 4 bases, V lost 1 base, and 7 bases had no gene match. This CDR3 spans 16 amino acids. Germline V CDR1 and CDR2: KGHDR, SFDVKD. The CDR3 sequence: CATSDFGTGTRETQYF. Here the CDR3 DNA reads TGTGCCACCAGTGATTTTGGGACAGGCACCCGAGAGACCCAGTACTTC.

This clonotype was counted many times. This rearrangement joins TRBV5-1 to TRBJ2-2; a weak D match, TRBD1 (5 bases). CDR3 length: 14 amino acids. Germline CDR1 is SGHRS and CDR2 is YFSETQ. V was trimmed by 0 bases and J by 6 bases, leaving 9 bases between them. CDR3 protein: CASSLEGSAGELFF. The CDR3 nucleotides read TGCGCCAGCAGCTTGGAGGGGTCGGCCGGGGAGCTGTTTTTT.

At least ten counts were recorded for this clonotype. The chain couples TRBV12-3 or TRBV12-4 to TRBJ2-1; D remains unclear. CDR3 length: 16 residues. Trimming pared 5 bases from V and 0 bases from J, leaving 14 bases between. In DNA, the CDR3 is TGTGCCAGCAGTCCACGAGCAATAACCTCCTACAATGAGCAGTTCTTC. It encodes CASSPRAITSYNEQFF.

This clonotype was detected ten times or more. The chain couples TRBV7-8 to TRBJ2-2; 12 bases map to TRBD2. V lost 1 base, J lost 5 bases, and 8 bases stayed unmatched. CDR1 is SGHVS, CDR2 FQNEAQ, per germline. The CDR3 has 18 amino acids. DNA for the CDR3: TGTGCCAGCAGCTTAGGACTAGCGGGAGTTAGTATAACCGGGGAGCTGTTTTTT. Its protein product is CASSLGLAGVSITGELFF.

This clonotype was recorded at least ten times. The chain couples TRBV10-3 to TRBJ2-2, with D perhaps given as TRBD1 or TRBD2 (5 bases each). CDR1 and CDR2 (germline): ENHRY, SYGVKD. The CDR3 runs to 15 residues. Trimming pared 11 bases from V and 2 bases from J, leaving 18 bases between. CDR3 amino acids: CAARSGTVNTGELFF. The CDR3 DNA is TGTGCCGCCCGATCCGGGACCGTTAACACCGGGGAGCTGTTTTTT.

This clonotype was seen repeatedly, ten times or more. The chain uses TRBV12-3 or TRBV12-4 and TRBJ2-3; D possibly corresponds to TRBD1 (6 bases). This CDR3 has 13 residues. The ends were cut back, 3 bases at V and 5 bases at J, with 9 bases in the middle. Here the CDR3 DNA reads TGTGCCAGCAGTTTTACAGGGTTAGATACGCAGTATTTT. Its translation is CASSFTGLDTQYF.

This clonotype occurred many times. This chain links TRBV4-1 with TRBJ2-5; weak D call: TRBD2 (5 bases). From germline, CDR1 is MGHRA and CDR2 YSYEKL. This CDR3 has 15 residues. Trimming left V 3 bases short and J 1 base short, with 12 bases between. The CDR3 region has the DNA TGCGCCAGCAGCCAGACGGGAATCTTCCAAGAGACCCAGTACTTC. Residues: CASSQTGIFQETQYF.

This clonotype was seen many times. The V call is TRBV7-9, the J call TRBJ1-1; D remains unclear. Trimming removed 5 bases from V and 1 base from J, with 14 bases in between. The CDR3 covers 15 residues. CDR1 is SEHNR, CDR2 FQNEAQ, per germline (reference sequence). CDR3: CASSPALVKNTEAFF. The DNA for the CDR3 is TGTGCCAGCAGCCCCGCGCTGGTTAAGAACACTGAAGCTTTCTTT.

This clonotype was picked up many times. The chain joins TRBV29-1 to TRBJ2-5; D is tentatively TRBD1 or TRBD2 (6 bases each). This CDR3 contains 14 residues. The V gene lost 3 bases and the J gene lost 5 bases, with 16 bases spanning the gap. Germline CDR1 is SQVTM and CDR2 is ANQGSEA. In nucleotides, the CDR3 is TGCAGCGTTGATAGCAGGGGAGGTCGGGAGACCCAGTACTTC. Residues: CSVDSRGGRETQYF.

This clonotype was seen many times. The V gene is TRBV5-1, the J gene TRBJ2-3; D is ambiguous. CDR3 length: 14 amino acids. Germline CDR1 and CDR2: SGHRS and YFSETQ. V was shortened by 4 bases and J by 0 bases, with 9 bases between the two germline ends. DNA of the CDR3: TGCGCCAGCAGCCAGCCTGACAGCACAGATACGCAGTATTTT. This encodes CASSQPDSTDTQYF.

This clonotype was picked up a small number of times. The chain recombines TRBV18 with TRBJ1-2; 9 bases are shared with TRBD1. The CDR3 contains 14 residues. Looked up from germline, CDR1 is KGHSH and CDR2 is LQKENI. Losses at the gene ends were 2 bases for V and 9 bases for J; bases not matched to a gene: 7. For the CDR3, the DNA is TGTGCCAGCTCACCAGACGAAGACAGGGGGAGCTACACCTTC. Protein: CASSPDEDRGSYTF.

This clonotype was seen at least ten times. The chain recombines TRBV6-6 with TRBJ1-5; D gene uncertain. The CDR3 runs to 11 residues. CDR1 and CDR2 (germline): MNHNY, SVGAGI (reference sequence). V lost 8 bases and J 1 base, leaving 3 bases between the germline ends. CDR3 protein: CASGSNQPQHF. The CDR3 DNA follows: TGTGCCAGCGGAAGCAATCAGCCCCAGCATTTT.

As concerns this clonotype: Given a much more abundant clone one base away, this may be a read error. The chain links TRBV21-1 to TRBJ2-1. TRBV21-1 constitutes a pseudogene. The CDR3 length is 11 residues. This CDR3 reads CGRSYYNEQFF. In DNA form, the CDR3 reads TGTGGGAGGAGCTACTACAATGAGCAGTTCTTC.

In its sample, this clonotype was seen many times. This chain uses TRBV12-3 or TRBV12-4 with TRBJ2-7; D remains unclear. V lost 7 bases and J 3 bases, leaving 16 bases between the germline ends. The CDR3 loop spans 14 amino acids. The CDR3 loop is CASTTIGHDYEQYF. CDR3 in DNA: TGTGCCAGCACCACGATCGGGCACGACTACGAGCAGTACTTC.

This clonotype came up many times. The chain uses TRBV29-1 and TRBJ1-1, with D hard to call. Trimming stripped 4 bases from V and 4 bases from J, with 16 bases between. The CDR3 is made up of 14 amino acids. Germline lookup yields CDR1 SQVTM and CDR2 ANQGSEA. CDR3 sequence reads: CSVGNSRGGTEAFF. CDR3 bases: TGCAGCGTTGGAAACTCCCGAGGAGGCACTGAAGCTTTCTTT. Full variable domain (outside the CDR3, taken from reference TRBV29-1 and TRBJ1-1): SAVISQKPSRDICQRGTSLTIQCQVDSQVTMMFWYRQQPGQSLTLIATANQGSEATYESGFVIDKFPISRPNLTFSTLTVSNMSPEDSSIYLCSVGNSRGGTEAFFGQGTRLTVV.

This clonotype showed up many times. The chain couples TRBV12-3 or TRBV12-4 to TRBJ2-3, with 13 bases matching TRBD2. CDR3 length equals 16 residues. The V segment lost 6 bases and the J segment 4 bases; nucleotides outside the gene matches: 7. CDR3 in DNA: TGTGCCAGCAGACCACGGACTAGCGGGAGATCAGATACGCAGTATTTT. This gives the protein CASRPRTSGRSDTQYF.

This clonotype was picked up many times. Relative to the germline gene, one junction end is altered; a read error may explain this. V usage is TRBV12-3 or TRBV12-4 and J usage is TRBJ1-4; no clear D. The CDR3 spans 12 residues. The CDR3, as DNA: TGTGCCAGCAGTCCCGATTCGGAAAAACCGTTTTTT. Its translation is CASSPDSEKPFF.